This TCR beta chain was captured by sequencing in a study of T-cell reconstitution after alpha-beta-depleted transplantation in children. Study-wide results and caveats: By one year post-transplant, T-cell counts and diversity largely arose from T cells that were newly produced.

Construction of the TCRbeta library involved unique molecular identifiers. TCRdb re-called the PCR reads with MiXCR, one entry per CDR3 protein. The sample contains under 450,000 distinct CDR3 sequences, roughly 15% of which appear only once. The V gene lost 2 bases and the J gene lost 6 bases, with 5 bases spanning the gap. This CDR3 spans 12 amino acids. Germline loops: CDR1 KGHSH, CDR2 LQKENI. A few counts support this clonotype. Its antigen remains unknown. The J gene is TRBJ2-1, the V gene TRBV18; D gene ambiguous. The sequencing used PBMCs, mostly from graft donor cells, collected 360 days after TCRalphabeta/CD19-depleted stem cell transplant. The origin of this receptor is a boy younger than two who had a stem cell transplant for Wiskott-Aldrich syndrome, so the T cells may come from the graft donor. The CDR3, as DNA: TGTGCCAGCTCACCATTTCGCAATGAGCAGTTCTTC. Amino acids: CASSPFRNEQFF.